This is a list of T cell receptor beta chains from one sample in a study of OX40 agonist ivuxolimab in advanced cancers. Clones were sequenced by immunoSEQ multiplex PCR, and TCRdb holds only the in-frame ones, with some missing. The data contain about 43,000 clones, around 90% of them singletons. This specimen was CD4+ or CD8+ T cells sorted from blood, taken in a trial of the OX40 agonist ivuxolimab. The receptor set was obtained from an adult with an advanced solid tumor such as melanoma, head and neck, liver or kidney cancer. The conserved cysteine and the conserved F or W are not part of the CDR3 here.

v_gene	j_gene	CDR3aa
TRBV7-9	TRBJ1-3	ASTFKGGRQGGSGNTIY
TRBV27	TRBJ2-3	ASSTGFFSTDTQY
TRBV7-9	TRBJ2-5	ASSPTTSGGLGETQY
TRBV7-8	TRBJ1-5	ASSIDRGDYSNQPQH
TRBV27	TRBJ2-3	ASSFRLAGAGTQY
TRBV27	TRBJ2-7	ASSYGGSSSYEQY
TRBV7-9	TRBJ2-7	ASSLGGAHYEQY
TRBV10-1	TRBJ2-3	ATRDLADTQY
TRBV19	TRBJ1-1	ASSTRTGSEAF
TRBV4-3	TRBJ2-5	ASSSSDGPIQETQY
TRBV11-2	TRBJ1-1	ASRGRKDTEAF
TRBV21-1	TRBJ1-2	ASSKAAGTGGENYGYT
TRBV6-5	TRBJ1-1	ASSYGTGLGEAF
TRBV7-2	TRBJ2-7	ASSLGDKRKY
TRBV28	TRBJ2-2	ASRVTGELF
TRBV6-1	TRBJ2-2	ASSAWTGQTGELF
TRBV7-2	TRBJ1-5	ASGWATANQPQH
TRBV11-2	TRBJ2-1	ASSFTSGGNEQF
TRBV6-5	TRBJ1-1	ASNRRTNTEAF
TRBV5-1	TRBJ2-7	ASSQFRDNSYEQY
TRBV5-6	TRBJ1-1	ASSGGAAEAF
TRBV11-1	TRBJ2-7	ASSLGGQRTYEQY
TRBV28	TRBJ2-5	ASSLRLLPGLEQY
TRBV27	TRBJ1-5	ASSLCRRCNQPQH